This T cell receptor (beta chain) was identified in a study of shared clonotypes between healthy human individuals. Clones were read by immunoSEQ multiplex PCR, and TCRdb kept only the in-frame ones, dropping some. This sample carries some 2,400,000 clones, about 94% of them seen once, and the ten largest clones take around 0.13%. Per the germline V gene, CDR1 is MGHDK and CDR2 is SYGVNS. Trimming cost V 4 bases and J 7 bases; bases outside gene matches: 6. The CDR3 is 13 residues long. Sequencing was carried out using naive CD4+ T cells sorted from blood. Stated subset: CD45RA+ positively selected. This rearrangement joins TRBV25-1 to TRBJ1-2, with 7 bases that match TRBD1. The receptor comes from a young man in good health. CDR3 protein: CASSVTGTGGYTF. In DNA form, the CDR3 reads TGTGCCAGCAGTGTGACAGGGACGGGTGGCTACACCTTC.